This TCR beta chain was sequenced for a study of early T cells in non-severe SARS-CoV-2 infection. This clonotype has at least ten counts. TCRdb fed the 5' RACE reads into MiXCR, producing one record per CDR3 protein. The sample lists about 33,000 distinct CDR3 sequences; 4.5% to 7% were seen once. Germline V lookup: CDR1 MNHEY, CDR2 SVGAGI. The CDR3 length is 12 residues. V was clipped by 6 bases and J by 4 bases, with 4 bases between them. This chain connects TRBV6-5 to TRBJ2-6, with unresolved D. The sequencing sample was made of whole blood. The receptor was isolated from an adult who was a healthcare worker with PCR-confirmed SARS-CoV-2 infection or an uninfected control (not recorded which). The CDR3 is CASRDGANVLTF. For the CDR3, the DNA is TGTGCCAGCAGAGACGGGGCCAACGTCCTGACTTTC.